Shown below are 10 T cell receptor beta chains from a single sample sequenced in a study of graft-versus-host responses after intestinal transplantation (dated by TCRdb to the early 2020s). Library method: the immunoSEQ multiplex PCR assay. Imported from immuneACCESS, the table was reduced by TCRdb to in-frame sequences with V and J called. These copies leave out some clones; in studies compared against another copy, an unresolved V gene accounts for under half, and the cause of the remainder is not known. The sample contains roughly 120,000 clones, around nine tenths of them found a single time. The ten largest make up 0.2% to 0.25% of the sample. The sample's time point label, in plain terms: cells obtained before transplantation from donor or recipient. These receptors have no identified antigens. Sequencing was performed on unstimulated CD4+ T cells sorted from spleen or lymph node cells, taken before transplant. The origin of the receptors is a human donor who was the organ donor for an intestinal transplant.

This chain uses TRBV30 with TRBJ2-7, with D unclear. Between the trimmed V and J ends, which lost 1 base and 0 bases, there was a span of 10 bases. Germline CDR1 reads GTSNPN; CDR2 reads SVGIG (reference sequence). This CDR3 contains 14 residues. CDR3 amino acids: CAWSGAGFSYEQYF. CDR3 sequence (DNA): TGTGCCTGGAGTGGTGCAGGCTTCTCCTACGAGCAGTACTTC.

V and J are TRBV27 and TRBJ1-2; D is unclear. The germline gives CDR1 MNHEY, CDR2 SMNVEV (reference sequence). The CDR3 totals 12 residues. V was clipped by 5 bases and J by 1 base, with 5 bases between them. The CDR3 DNA reads TGTGCCAGCAGTAAAAGTAACTATGGCTACACCTTC. It translates to CASSKSNYGYTF.

The chain employs TRBV7-9 and TRBJ1-1; D call uncertain. CDR1 SEHNR and CDR2 FQNEAQ come from the germline V gene (reference sequence). Trimming removed 3 bases at V and 1 base at J, with 6 bases between. The CDR3 covers 13 residues. The CDR3 loop is CASSFGANTEAFF. CDR3 nucleotides: TGTGCCAGCAGCTTCGGAGCGAACACTGAAGCTTTCTTT. The full variable domain, its missing parts supplied by reference TRBV7-9 and TRBJ1-1, is DTGVSQNPRHKITKRGQNVTFRCDPISEHNRLYWYRQTLGQGPEFLTYFQNEAQLEKSRLLSDRFSAERPKGSFSTLEIQRTEQGDSAMYLCASSFGANTEAFFGQGTRLTVV.

V gene TRBV19 combines with J gene TRBJ2-1; D is uncertain. This CDR3 has 10 residues. Germline V gene lookup returns CDR1 LNHDA and CDR2 SQIVND (reference sequence). The V and J ends lost 9 bases and 8 bases respectively, with 8 bases between them. CDR3 region: CASPRYEQFF. The CDR3 nucleotides are TGTGCCAGCCCCCGTTATGAGCAGTTCTTC.

Only a few counts were recorded for this clone. The chain has TRBV5-1 and TRBJ2-7; TRBD1 might be the D (6 bases). Deletions cut 0 bases from V and 3 bases from J, with 10 bases between. Germline loops: CDR1 SGHRS, CDR2 YFSETQ. The CDR3 has 14 residues. CDR3 in amino acids: CASSLGTADYEQYF. The CDR3 coding sequence is TGCGCCAGCAGCTTGGGGACAGCGGACTACGAGCAGTACTTC.

The CDR3 reads CASSLAAHEQYF. CDR3 coding DNA: TGTGCCAGCAGCTTGGCTGCGCACGAGCAGTACTTC. This chain links TRBV5-4 with TRBJ2-7; no definite D call. Germline CDR1 and CDR2: SGHNT and YYREEE (reference sequence). The CDR3 is 12 amino acids. V lost 0 bases and J 5 bases, leaving 6 bases between the germline ends.

The chain employs TRBV6-1 and TRBJ2-7, with 10 bases fitting TRBD1. V was clipped by 7 bases and J by 4 bases; unmatched bases: 7. This CDR3 region has 14 residues. The germline V gene has CDR1 MNHNS and CDR2 SASEGT. In nucleotides, the CDR3 is TGTGCCAGCACCAGCGACAGGGGGCCTTACGAGCAGTACTTC. Protein product: CASTSDRGPYEQYF.

The V and J genes are TRBV5-6 and TRBJ1-5; D perhaps matches TRBD1 (5 bases). Per the germline V gene, CDR1 is SGHDT and CDR2 is YYEEEE. The CDR3 consists of 15 residues. With 4 bases removed from V and 5 bases from J, the gap between germline ends came to 16 bases. This CDR3 reads CASSTRGTWDQPQHF. In DNA form, the CDR3 reads TGTGCCAGCAGCACTCGGGGGACCTGGGATCAGCCCCAGCATTTT.

The V gene is TRBV6-5, the J gene TRBJ2-1; the match to TRBD1 covers 7 bases. The CDR3 runs 16 residues. J was trimmed by 8 bases and V by 4 bases; bases with no gene match: 14. Germline V gene data show CDR1 as MNHEY and CDR2 as SVGAGI. CDR3 sequence reads: CASSLTGEQDVDEQFF. DNA of the CDR3: TGTGCCAGCAGTTTAACAGGGGAGCAAGACGTGGATGAGCAGTTCTTC.

V is TRBV18 and J is TRBJ1-2; D might be TRBD1 (5 bases). Germline values: CDR1 KGHSH, CDR2 LQKENI. Trimming cost V 3 bases and J 2 bases, with 10 bases left between them. The CDR3 consists of 14 residues. The CDR3 loop reads CASSPTETNYGYTF. In nucleotides, the CDR3 is TGTGCCAGCTCACCGACAGAGACAAACTATGGCTACACCTTC. Complete variable domain (other parts from reference TRBV18 and TRBJ1-2): NAGVMQNPRHLVRRRGQEARLRCSPMKGHSHVYWYRQLPEEGLKFMVYLQKENIIDESGMPKERFSAEFPKEGPSILRIQQVVRGDSAAYFCASSPTETNYGYTFGSGTRLTVV.